This TCR beta chain comes out of a study of blood T cell repertoires in COVID-19. About the research overall: COVID-19 samples from acute and convalescent phases originated in the United States, Italy and Spain.

Generated by immunoSEQ multiplex PCR, the TCRdb table keeps only in-frame clones and is missing some. The data hold about 150,000 clones, with roughly 89% observed a single time. With V trimmed by 4 bases and J by 1 base, 5 bases remained unmatched. This CDR3 is built from 15 residues. Germline V gives CDR1 MNHEY, CDR2 SMNVEV (reference sequence). Sequencing was done on a sample of peripheral blood. This rearrangement joins TRBV27 to TRBJ1-1; 8 bases agree with TRBD1. The sequence came from a man in his fifties with acute or convalescent COVID-19. The CDR3 DNA is TGTGCCAGCAGTTGGACAGGGTGGGGGAACACTGAAGCTTTCTTT. Its translation: CASSWTGWGNTEAFF.